These 30 T cell receptor beta chains originate from one sample sequenced in a study of CXCR3-negative and CXCR3-positive naive CD8 T cells. General observations from the study: For CXCR3-positive naive cells, TRB CDR3s were more hydrophobic than those of CXCR3-negative naive cells.

UMI-labeled 5' RACE yielded the TRB cDNA libraries. TCRdb re-called the 5' RACE reads, yielding one record per CDR3 amino acid sequence without DNA. The sample has 130,000 to 150,000 distinct CDR3 sequences. The antigens of these receptors remain unknown. The sequencing input was naive CXCR3+ CD8+ T cells from blood. Subset specified: CD45RO-CCR7+CD27+CD95- naive CD8+ T cells expressing CXCR3 (TNR3+). These TCRs come from a human donor in good health. Some clones in this sample may be carry-over from other donors' samples.

Here the CDR3 reads CASTPFSGRYLWNEQFF. The gene calls are TRBV3-1 and TRBJ2-1; the TRBD2 assignment by TCRdb is unverifiable without DNA. This CDR3 is 17 amino acids long. Germline loops: CDR1 LGHDT, CDR2 YNNKEL (reference sequence).

This chain links TRBV14 with TRBJ2-7; as DNA is missing, the TRBD1 call by TCRdb cannot be tested. Looked up from germline, CDR1 is SGHDN and CDR2 is FVKESK. This CDR3 has 14 amino acids. The CDR3 region is CASSYRDVEYEQYF.

The chain combines TRBV5-1 with TRBJ1-6. Germline V gene lookup returns CDR1 SGHRS and CDR2 YFSETQ. The CDR3 has 16 residues. The CDR3 spells CASSLATSRTPVPLHF.

The chain employs TRBV19 and TRBJ2-1; checking the TCRdb D call of TRBD1 is not possible without DNA. The CDR3 length is 16 residues. CDR1 is LNHDA and CDR2 is SQIVND in the germline V gene (reference sequence). The CDR3 here is CASSPRGTSSYNEQFF.

V usage is TRBV5-1 and J usage is TRBJ2-7; TCRdb designates TRBD2, a call that cannot be tested without DNA. The CDR3 runs to 15 residues. Germline CDR1 and CDR2: SGHRS and YFSETQ. The CDR3 reads CASKEGVTAFYEQYF. The full variable domain, with the rest looked up from reference TRBV5-1 and TRBJ2-7, is KAGVTQTPRYLIKTRGQQVTLSCSPISGHRSVSWYQQTPGQGLQFLFEYFSETQRNKGNFPGRFSGRQFSNSRSEMNVSTLELGDSALYLCASKEGVTAFYEQYFGPGTRLTVT.

The rearrangement joins TRBV7-9 to TRBJ1-4; checking the TCRdb D call of TRBD1 is not possible without DNA. Germline values: CDR1 SEHNR, CDR2 FQNEAQ (reference sequence). This CDR3 spans 16 amino acids. The CDR3 is CASSVDTGLANEKLFF.

The J gene is TRBJ1-2, the V gene TRBV10-3. This CDR3 is built from 14 residues. Germline V gene sequence: CDR1 ENHRY, CDR2 SYGVKD. CDR3 region: CAIRGTEDLGGYTF.

The J gene is TRBJ1-5, the V gene TRBV6-6. Germline V gene lookup returns CDR1 MNHNY and CDR2 SVGAGI (reference sequence). The CDR3 is 14 residues long. CDR3 sequence reads: CASSWEVDDQPQHF.

V usage is TRBV19 and J usage is TRBJ2-7; lacking DNA, the TRBD1 call made by TCRdb goes unchecked. CDR1 is LNHDA and CDR2 is SQIVND in the germline V gene (reference sequence). The CDR3 is made up of 13 amino acids. The CDR3 here is CASSPPGTYEQYF.

The CDR3 loop is CSASSRETEAFF. This chain connects TRBV20-1 to TRBJ1-1. The germline V gene encodes CDR1 DFQATT and CDR2 SNEGSKA (reference sequence). The CDR3 runs 12 residues.

V and J are TRBV4-1 and TRBJ1-2; the D call of TRBD1 rests on TCRdb alone, since no DNA is present to check it. The germline CDR1 and CDR2 sequences are MGHRA and YSYEKL. The CDR3 consists of 15 residues. CDR3 loop: CASSQVRGENYGYTF.

This chain connects TRBV6-2 or TRBV6-3 to TRBJ2-1; the D gene TCRdb calls, TRBD1, cannot be checked with no DNA. The germline CDR1 and CDR2 sequences are MNHEY and SVGEGT. This CDR3 contains 15 residues. CDR3: CASSYGPGVGDEQFF.

V and J are TRBV6-6 and TRBJ1-1. Germline CDR1 reads MNHNY; CDR2 reads SVGAGI (reference sequence). This CDR3 has 13 residues. This CDR3 is CASTVTGFGEAFF.

The chain links TRBV21-1 to TRBJ1-2; TCRdb designates TRBD1, a call that cannot be tested without DNA. TRBV21-1 corresponds to a pseudogene. The CDR3 is 15 residues long. The CDR3 spells CASIQPGQKNYGYTF.

This rearrangement joins TRBV29-1 to TRBJ2-5; TCRdb selects TRBD1, and the lack of DNA leaves this call unchecked. From germline, CDR1 is SQVTM and CDR2 ANQGSEA. The CDR3 consists of 17 residues. The CDR3 here is CSVEDLYGRGFEETQYF.

This chain uses TRBV20-1 with TRBJ2-3; checking the TCRdb D call of TRBD1 is not possible without DNA. Germline CDR1 is DFQATT and CDR2 is SNEGSKA (reference sequence). CDR3 size: 15 residues. The chain's CDR3 is CSATQTGASTDTQYF.

The chain has TRBV9 and TRBJ2-5; without DNA, the TCRdb call of TRBD1 cannot be checked. The V gene's germline CDR1 is SGDLS and CDR2 YYNGEE. CDR3 size: 15 residues. The chain's CDR3 is CASSEPTGSRETQYF.

This chain connects TRBV5-1 to TRBJ2-1; TCRdb outputs TRBD1, but without DNA this stays unchecked. Per the germline V gene, CDR1 is SGHRS and CDR2 is YFSETQ. The CDR3 covers 15 residues. The CDR3 reads CASSSLPGSYNEQFF.

The chain combines TRBV29-1 with TRBJ2-7; the D call of TRBD1 rests on TCRdb alone, since no DNA is present to check it. Germline lookup yields CDR1 SQVTM and CDR2 ANQGSEA. This CDR3 contains 15 residues. CDR3: CSVEGGQGNSYEQYF.

The chain has TRBV14 and TRBJ2-1; without DNA, the TCRdb call of TRBD2 cannot be checked. The CDR3 runs to 17 residues. Germline-derived CDR1 and CDR2 are SGHDN and FVKESK. The CDR3 loop is CASSQTPGLPTDNEQFF.

The V call is TRBV5-5, the J call TRBJ2-2; with no DNA, the TCRdb D assignment of TRBD2 cannot be verified. In germline, CDR1 is SGHKS, CDR2 YYEKEE (reference sequence). This CDR3 spans 17 amino acids. CDR3 in amino acids: CASSPYRTGPNTAELFF.

The rearrangement uses TRBV4-2 and TRBJ2-2. Germline assignment: CDR1 LGHNA and CDR2 YNFKEQ. This CDR3 is built from 14 residues. The CDR3 protein is CASSQDLDNGELFF.

V is TRBV7-9 and J is TRBJ2-7; TCRdb gives TRBD2 as the D gene, but with no DNA this cannot be confirmed. The CDR3 covers 13 residues. Looked up from germline, CDR1 is SEHNR and CDR2 is FQNEAQ (reference sequence). The chain's CDR3 is CASSFVGSPEQYF. Full variable domain (rest looked up from reference TRBV7-9 and TRBJ2-7): DTGVSQNPRHKITKRGQNVTFRCDPISEHNRLYWYRQTLGQGPEFLTYFQNEAQLEKSRLLSDRFSAERPKGSFSTLEIQRTEQGDSAMYLCASSFVGSPEQYFGPGTRLTVT.

The chain recombines TRBV29-1 with TRBJ1-3. The CDR3 totals 15 residues. The germline V gene encodes CDR1 SQVTM and CDR2 ANQGSEA. The CDR3 loop reads CSVETGEGDGNTIYF.

The chain couples TRBV14 to TRBJ1-1; TCRdb picks TRBD1, but there is no DNA to check that call. The CDR3 has 16 residues. Germline CDR1 is SGHDN and CDR2 is FVKESK. This CDR3 reads CASSLISTGGNTEAFF.

The chain uses TRBV3-1 and TRBJ2-1; the TRBD2 assignment by TCRdb is unverifiable without DNA. Germline V gene data show CDR1 as LGHDT and CDR2 as YNNKEL (reference sequence). The CDR3 consists of 15 residues. The chain's CDR3 is CASSLSGSTYNEQFF.

The chain combines TRBV5-1 with TRBJ2-7; TCRdb outputs TRBD1, but without DNA this stays unchecked. The CDR3 has 14 amino acids. The V gene's germline CDR1 is SGHRS and CDR2 YFSETQ. CDR3 loop: CASSLGQGRYEQYF.

The chain employs TRBV4-3 and TRBJ2-1; TCRdb proposes TRBD2, but this gene call is untestable without DNA. This CDR3 is built from 15 residues. Germline V CDR1 and CDR2: LGHNA, YSLEER. CDR3: CASSQLLANYNEQFF.

The J gene is TRBJ2-7, the V gene TRBV7-2; checking the TCRdb D call of TRBD2 is not possible without DNA. CDR1 is SGHTA, CDR2 FQGNSA, per germline. The CDR3 spans 15 residues. The CDR3 reads CASSLEGGPLYEQYF.

The genes are TRBV30 and TRBJ2-7; no DNA is available, so the TRBD1 call from TCRdb remains unchecked. CDR3 length: 13 residues. CDR1 and CDR2 (germline): GTSNPN, SVGIG (reference sequence). Here the CDR3 reads CAWRGQGVSEQYF.